A selection of T cell receptor beta chains follows, all from one sample in a study of blood T cell repertoires in COVID-19. Generated by immunoSEQ multiplex PCR, the TCRdb table keeps only in-frame clones and is missing some. This table has about 150,000 clones, roughly 88% appearing once. Sequencing input: peripheral blood. The source of these receptors is a man aged 55 to 70 with COVID-19, enrolled during active disease. The CDR3 runs from the conserved cysteine through the conserved F or W. Fields, in order: D gene, V gene, J gene, clone size, CDR3 protein, CDR3 DNA. The D gene is left open where the match is weak. The size entry is marked missing in some rows and otherwise reads once, few, many or a size class.

d_call: -
v_call: TRBV12-3/TRBV12-4
j_call: TRBJ1-1
clone_size: -
cdr3_aa: CASSFADTEAFF
cdr3_nt: TGTGCCAGCAGTTTTGCAGACACTGAAGCTTTCTTT

d_call: TRBD1
v_call: TRBV5-5
j_call: TRBJ1-1
clone_size: -
cdr3_aa: CASKTSQGAGTEAFF
cdr3_nt: TGTGCCAGTAAAACATCGCAGGGGGCGGGCACTGAAGCTTTCTTT

d_call: -
v_call: TRBV24-1
j_call: TRBJ1-5
clone_size: -
cdr3_aa: CATMAGEQSAQHF
cdr3_nt: TGTGCCACCATGGCTGGGGAGCAATCAGCCCAGCATTTT

d_call: TRBD1
v_call: TRBV7-2
j_call: TRBJ1-4
clone_size: -
cdr3_aa: CASSAWTGSNEKLFF
cdr3_nt: TGTGCCAGCAGCGCATGGACAGGGAGTAATGAAAAACTGTTTTTT

d_call: -
v_call: TRBV11-2
j_call: TRBJ1-2
clone_size: -
cdr3_aa: CASSTRTAGDNYGYTF
cdr3_nt: TGTGCCAGCAGCACGAGAACGGCCGGGGATAACTATGGCTACACCTTC

d_call: -
v_call: TRBV30
j_call: TRBJ1-2
clone_size: -
cdr3_aa: CAWSRYYGYTF
cdr3_nt: TGTGCCTGGAGCAGGTACTATGGCTACACCTTC

d_call: -
v_call: TRBV15
j_call: TRBJ2-7
clone_size: -
cdr3_aa: CATSRGGPLEQYF
cdr3_nt: TGTGCCACCAGCAGAGGAGGTCCCCTCGAGCAGTACTTC

d_call: -
v_call: TRBV28
j_call: TRBJ1-3
clone_size: -
cdr3_aa: CASSFLSGSGNTIYF
cdr3_nt: TGTGCCAGCAGTTTTTTATCAGGGTCTGGAAACACCATATATTTT

d_call: -
v_call: TRBV9
j_call: TRBJ1-6
clone_size: -
cdr3_aa: CASSVSRVGGSPLHF
cdr3_nt: TGTGCCAGCAGCGTAAGTAGGGTAGGGGGATCACCCCTCCACTTT

d_call: -
v_call: TRBV7-2
j_call: TRBJ2-5
clone_size: -
cdr3_aa: CASSRDGAQYF
cdr3_nt: TGTGCCAGCAGCCGCGATGGAGCCCAGTACTTC

d_call: TRBD2
v_call: TRBV19
j_call: TRBJ2-3
clone_size: -
cdr3_aa: CASRTSGSHTDTQYF
cdr3_nt: TGTGCCAGTAGGACTAGCGGGTCTCACACAGATACGCAGTATTTT

d_call: TRBD2
v_call: TRBV6-2/TRBV6-3
j_call: TRBJ2-5
clone_size: -
cdr3_aa: CASSSISGNQETQYF
cdr3_nt: TGTGCCAGCAGTTCAATCAGCGGGAACCAAGAGACCCAGTACTTC

d_call: TRBD1
v_call: TRBV24-1
j_call: TRBJ1-2
clone_size: -
cdr3_aa: CATSDLRQGNYGYTF
cdr3_nt: TGTGCCACCAGTGACCTTAGACAGGGAAACTATGGCTACACCTTC

d_call: TRBD2
v_call: TRBV11-3
j_call: TRBJ2-1
clone_size: -
cdr3_aa: CASSLDSSGAYNEQFF
cdr3_nt: TGTGCCAGCAGCTTAGATAGTAGCGGGGCTTACAATGAGCAGTTCTTC

d_call: -
v_call: TRBV7-9
j_call: TRBJ2-3
clone_size: -
cdr3_aa: CASSRWQGASTDTQYF
cdr3_nt: TGTGCCAGCAGCCGATGGCAGGGCGCCAGCACAGATACGCAGTATTTT

d_call: TRBD1
v_call: TRBV12-3/TRBV12-4
j_call: TRBJ1-1
clone_size: -
cdr3_aa: CASSTGVTEAFF
cdr3_nt: TGTGCCAGCAGTACAGGGGTCACTGAAGCTTTCTTT

d_call: TRBD2
v_call: TRBV24-1
j_call: TRBJ2-1
clone_size: -
cdr3_aa: CATIGGSDNEQFF
cdr3_nt: TGTGCCACCATCGGCGGGAGTGACAATGAGCAGTTCTTC

d_call: -
v_call: TRBV25-1
j_call: TRBJ2-6
clone_size: -
cdr3_aa: CASRAGDGGANVLTF
cdr3_nt: TGTGCCAGCAGGGCAGGGGACGGTGGGGCCAACGTCCTGACTTTC

d_call: -
v_call: TRBV28
j_call: TRBJ1-3
clone_size: -
cdr3_aa: CASSLRGSSGNTIYF
cdr3_nt: TGTGCCAGCAGTTTAAGGGGGAGTTCTGGAAACACCATATATTTT

d_call: -
v_call: TRBV5-6
j_call: TRBJ1-6
clone_size: -
cdr3_aa: CASSPDRQFSPLHF
cdr3_nt: TGTGCCAGCAGCCCCGACCGACAGTTTTCACCCCTCCACTTT

d_call: TRBD1
v_call: TRBV29-1
j_call: TRBJ1-3
clone_size: -
cdr3_aa: CSVDDRGSGNTIYF
cdr3_nt: TGCAGCGTTGACGACAGGGGGTCCGGAAACACCATATATTTT

d_call: TRBD2
v_call: TRBV29-1
j_call: TRBJ2-5
clone_size: once
cdr3_aa: CSVEMGGSETQYF
cdr3_nt: TGCAGCGTGGAAATGGGGGGGTCAGAGACCCAGTACTTC

d_call: -
v_call: TRBV4-3
j_call: TRBJ1-2
clone_size: -
cdr3_aa: CASSQDTPAGLYGYTF
cdr3_nt: TGCGCCAGCAGCCAAGATACGCCGGCCGGACTCTATGGCTACACCTTC

d_call: TRBD2
v_call: TRBV5-1
j_call: TRBJ2-1
clone_size: -
cdr3_aa: CASSLVSGSYNEQFF
cdr3_nt: TGCGCCAGCAGCTTGGTTAGCGGGAGCTACAATGAGCAGTTCTTC

d_call: TRBD1
v_call: TRBV27
j_call: TRBJ2-7
clone_size: -
cdr3_aa: CASSLFGTGGPYEQYF
cdr3_nt: TGTGCCAGCAGTCTATTCGGGACAGGGGGTCCCTACGAGCAGTACTTC

d_call: -
v_call: TRBV5-6
j_call: TRBJ2-2
clone_size: -
cdr3_aa: CASSLYGTPNTGELFF
cdr3_nt: TGTGCCAGCAGCTTGTACGGGACACCGAACACCGGGGAGCTGTTTTTT